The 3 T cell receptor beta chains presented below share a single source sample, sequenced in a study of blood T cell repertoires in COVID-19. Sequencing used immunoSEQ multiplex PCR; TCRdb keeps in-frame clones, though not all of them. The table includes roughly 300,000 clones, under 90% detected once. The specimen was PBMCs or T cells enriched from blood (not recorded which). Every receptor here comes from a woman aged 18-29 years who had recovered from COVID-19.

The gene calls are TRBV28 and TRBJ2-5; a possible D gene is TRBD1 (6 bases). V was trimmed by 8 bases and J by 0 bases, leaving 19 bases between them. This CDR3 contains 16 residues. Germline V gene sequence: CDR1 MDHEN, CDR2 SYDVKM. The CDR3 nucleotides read TGTGCCAGCTACGGGGCAGGGGCCCCCAACCAAGAGACCCAGTACTTC. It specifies CASYGAGAPNQETQYF.

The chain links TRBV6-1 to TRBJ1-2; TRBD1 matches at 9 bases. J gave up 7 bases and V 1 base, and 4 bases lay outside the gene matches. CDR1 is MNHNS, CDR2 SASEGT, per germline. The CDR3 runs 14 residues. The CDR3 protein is CASSEGQGVSGYTF. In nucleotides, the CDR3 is TGTGCCAGCAGTGAAGGACAGGGGGTCTCTGGCTACACCTTC.

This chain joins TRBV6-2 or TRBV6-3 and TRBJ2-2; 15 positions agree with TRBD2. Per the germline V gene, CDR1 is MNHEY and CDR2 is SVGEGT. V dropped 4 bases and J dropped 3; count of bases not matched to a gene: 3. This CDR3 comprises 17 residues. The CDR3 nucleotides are TGTGCCAGCAGTTTCCGGACTAGCGGGAGGGACACCGGGGAGCTGTTTTTT. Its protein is CASSFRTSGRDTGELFF.